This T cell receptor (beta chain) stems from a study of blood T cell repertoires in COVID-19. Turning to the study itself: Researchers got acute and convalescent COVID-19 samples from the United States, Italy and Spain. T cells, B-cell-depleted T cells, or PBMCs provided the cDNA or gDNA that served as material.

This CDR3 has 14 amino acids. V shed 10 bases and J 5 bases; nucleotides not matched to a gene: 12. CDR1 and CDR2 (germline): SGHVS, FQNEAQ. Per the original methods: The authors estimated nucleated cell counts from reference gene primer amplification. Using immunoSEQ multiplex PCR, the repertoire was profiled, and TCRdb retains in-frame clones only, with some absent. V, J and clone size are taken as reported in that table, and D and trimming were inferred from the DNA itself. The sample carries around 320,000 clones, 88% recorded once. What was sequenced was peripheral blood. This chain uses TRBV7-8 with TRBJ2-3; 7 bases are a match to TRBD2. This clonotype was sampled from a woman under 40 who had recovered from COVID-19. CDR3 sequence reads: CATAGASGKDTQYF. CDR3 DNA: TGTGCCACCGCCGGGGCTAGCGGTAAAGATACGCAGTATTTT. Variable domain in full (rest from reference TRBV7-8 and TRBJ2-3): GAGVSQSPRYKVAKRGQDVALRCDPISGHVSLFWYQQALGQGPEFLTYFQNEAQLDKSGLPSDRFFAERPEGSVSTLKIQRTQQEDSAVYLCATAGASGKDTQYFGPGTRLTVL.